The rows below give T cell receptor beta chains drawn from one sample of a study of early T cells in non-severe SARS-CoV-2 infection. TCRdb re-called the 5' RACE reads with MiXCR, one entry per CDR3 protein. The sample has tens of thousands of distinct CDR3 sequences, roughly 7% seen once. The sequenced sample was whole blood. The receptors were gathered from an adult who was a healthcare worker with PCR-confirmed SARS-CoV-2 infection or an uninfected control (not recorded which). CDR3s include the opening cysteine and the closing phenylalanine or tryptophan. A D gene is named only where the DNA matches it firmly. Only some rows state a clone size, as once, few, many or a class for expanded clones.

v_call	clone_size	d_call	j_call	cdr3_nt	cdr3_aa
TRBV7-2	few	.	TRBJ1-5	TGTGCCAGCAGCTTATTACTGAATAGCAATCAGCCCCAGCATTTT	CASSLLLNSNQPQHF
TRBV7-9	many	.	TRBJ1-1	TGTGCCAGCAGCTTAGCGCAAGAGGGGTGGAGATTT	CASSLAQEGWRF
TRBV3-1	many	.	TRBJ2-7	TGTGCCAGCAGTGGGACGGGACGGAGGGTCTACGAGCAGTACTTC	CASSGTGRRVYEQYF
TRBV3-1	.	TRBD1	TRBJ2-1	TGTGCCAGCAGTAGAGCCGGGACAGGCAACAATGAGCAGTTCTTC	CASSRAGTGNNEQFF
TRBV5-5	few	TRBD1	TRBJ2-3	TGTGCCAGCAGCAAGACAGGGGGGAGAGATACGCAGTATTTT	CASSKTGGRDTQYF
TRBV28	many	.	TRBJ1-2	TGTGCCAGCAGACCTCGGGACGGCTCCGGGGGAAGTCCCTATGGCTACACCTTC	CASRPRDGSGGSPYGYTF
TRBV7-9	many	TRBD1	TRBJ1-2	TGTGCCAGCAGCATCACAGGGGTTTTGGGCTATGGCTACACCTTC	CASSITGVLGYGYTF
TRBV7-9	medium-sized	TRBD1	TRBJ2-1	TGTGCCAGCAGCCACTCGGACAGGGCGAGGAATGAGCAGTTCTTC	CASSHSDRARNEQFF
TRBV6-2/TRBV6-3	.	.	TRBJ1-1	TGTGCCAGCAGTTACTCGGACACTGAAGCTTTCTTT	CASSYSDTEAFF
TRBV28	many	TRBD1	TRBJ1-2	TGTGCCAGCAGATTGGGACAGGGTATCTATGGCTACACCTTC	CASRLGQGIYGYTF
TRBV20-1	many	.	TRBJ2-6	TGCAGTGCTGGGGACGGTACGAGCTCTGGGGCCAACGTCCTGACTTTC	CSAGDGTSSGANVLTF
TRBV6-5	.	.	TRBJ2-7	TGTGCCAGCAGTACCGACAACCCTACAGCCTACGAGCAGTACTTC	CASSTDNPTAYEQYF
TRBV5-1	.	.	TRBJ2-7	TGCGCCAGCAGCCAATCGACGGTTTCCTACGAGCAGTACTTC	CASSQSTVSYEQYF
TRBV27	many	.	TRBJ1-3	TGTGCCAGCAGTTTAAGGGCAGCTGAAAACACCATATATTTT	CASSLRAAENTIYF
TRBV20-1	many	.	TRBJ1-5	TGCAGTGCTTACCGGGGCGGGATTAGCAATCAGCCCCAGCATTTT	CSAYRGGISNQPQHF
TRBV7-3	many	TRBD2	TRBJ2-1	TGTGCCAGCAGCCGGGGACTAGCGGGAGGGCCCCTGCGGAATGAGCAGTTCTTC	CASSRGLAGGPLRNEQFF
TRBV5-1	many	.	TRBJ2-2	TGCGCCAGCAGCTTGGCCGGACCCAAGAACACCGGGGAGCTGTTTTTT	CASSLAGPKNTGELFF
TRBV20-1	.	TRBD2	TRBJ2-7	TGCAGTGCCGCCTTAGCGGGAGTCTCCTACGAGCAGTACTTC	CSAALAGVSYEQYF
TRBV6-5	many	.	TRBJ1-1	TGTGCCAGCACCACAGGGTTGACTGAAGCTTTCTTT	CASTTGLTEAFF
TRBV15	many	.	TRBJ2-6	TGTGCCACCCAACCCACGGGCCCGAGATCTGGGGCCAACGTCCTGACTTTC	CATQPTGPRSGANVLTF
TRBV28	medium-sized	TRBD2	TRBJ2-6	TGTGCCAGCAACCCGCTAGCGGGAGGGAGCTCTGGGGCCAACGTCCTGACTTTC	CASNPLAGGSSGANVLTF
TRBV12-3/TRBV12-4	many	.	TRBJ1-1	TGTGCCAGCAGCTCCGGTGTGGACACTGAAGCTTTCTTT	CASSSGVDTEAFF
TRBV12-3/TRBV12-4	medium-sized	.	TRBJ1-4	TGTGCCAGCAGTTTTGGCCGGAGTAATGAAAAACTGTTTTTT	CASSFGRSNEKLFF
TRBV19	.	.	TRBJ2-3	TGTGCCAGTAGTGGGGCAGGCCTCAGCACAGATACGCAGTATTTT	CASSGAGLSTDTQYF
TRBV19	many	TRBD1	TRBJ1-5	TGTGCCAGTAGTAAGGTGACAGGGGTAACTCAGCCCCAGCATTTT	CASSKVTGVTQPQHF
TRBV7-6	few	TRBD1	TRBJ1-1	TGTGCCAGCAGCTTGGGGGCAGGGGGTCAGAACACTGAAGCTTTCTTT	CASSLGAGGQNTEAFF
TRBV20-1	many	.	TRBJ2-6	TGCAGTGCTGAAGGCGTTGCCGGGGCCAACGTCCTGACTTTC	CSAEGVAGANVLTF
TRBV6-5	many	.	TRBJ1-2	TGTGCCAGCAGTTACTCCAGGGTCTATGGCTACACCTTC	CASSYSRVYGYTF
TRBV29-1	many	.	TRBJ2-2	TGCAGCGTTGGCGGGGAGAGATCGAACACCGGGGAGCTGTTTTTT	CSVGGERSNTGELFF
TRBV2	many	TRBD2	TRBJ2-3	TGTGCCAGCAGTGAAGGGCGGGAGATCAGAGTTTATTACGCAGATACGCAGTATTTT	CASSEGREIRVYYADTQYF
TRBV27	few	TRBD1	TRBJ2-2	TGTGCCAGCAGTCAATCGACAGGGAATAGACCCGGGGAGCTGTTTTTT	CASSQSTGNRPGELFF
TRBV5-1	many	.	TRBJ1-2	TGCGCCAGCAGCTTGGCGCAGTCAGTCGGCTACACCTTC	CASSLAQSVGYTF
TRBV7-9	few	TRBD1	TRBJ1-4	TGTGCCAGCAGCCTAACCGGGACAGGGTATGAAAAACTGTTTTTT	CASSLTGTGYEKLFF
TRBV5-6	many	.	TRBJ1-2	TGTGCCAGCAGCCCCATCCGGAATAACTATGGCTACACCTTC	CASSPIRNNYGYTF
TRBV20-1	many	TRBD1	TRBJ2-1	TGCAGTGCTAGAGATGGACAGGGAGGCGATGAGCAGTTCTTC	CSARDGQGGDEQFF
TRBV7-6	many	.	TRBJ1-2	TGTGCCAGCAGCTCGTACGGGGACTATGGCTACACCTTC	CASSSYGDYGYTF
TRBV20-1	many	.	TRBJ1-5	TGCAGTGCTAGAGAGGTCATCGATCAGCCCCAGCATTTT	CSAREVIDQPQHF
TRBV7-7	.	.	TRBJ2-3	TGTGCCAGCAGCACAGGGATGGGGGTCTCCGATACGCAGTATTTT	CASSTGMGVSDTQYF
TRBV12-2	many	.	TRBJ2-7	TGTGCAAGTCGCTTACTACTAGCCTACGAGCAGTACTTC	CASRLLLAYEQYF
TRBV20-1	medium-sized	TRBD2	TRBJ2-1	TGCAGTGCTACGACTAGCGGGAGAGATGAGCAGTTCTTC	CSATTSGRDEQFF
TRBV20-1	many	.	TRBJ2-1	TGCAGTGCTTTGCCTCTACCTCACGTCAATGAGCAGTTCTTC	CSALPLPHVNEQFF
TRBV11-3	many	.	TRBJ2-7	TGTGCCAGCAGCAGGGGGGGACAGCAATACGAGCAGTACTTC	CASSRGGQQYEQYF
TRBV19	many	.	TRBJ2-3	TGTGCCAGTAGTATAGACCGCTGGGGGGATACGCAGTATTTT	CASSIDRWGDTQYF
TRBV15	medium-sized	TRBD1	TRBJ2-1	TGTGCCACCAGCAGTATAAGGGGGCAGTCCTACAATGAGCAGTTCTTC	CATSSIRGQSYNEQFF
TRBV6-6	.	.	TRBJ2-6	TGTGCCAGCAGTTACTCGGGGGCTCGTAGCTCTGGGGCCAACGTCCTAACTTTC	CASSYSGARSSGANVLTF
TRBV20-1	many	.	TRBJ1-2	TGCAGTGCTAGAGTCCGGGACTCGAGTTGCTACACCTTC	CSARVRDSSCYTF
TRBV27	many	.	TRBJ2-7	TGTGCCAGCAGTCCCGGGCCTAGGTTTGAGCAGTACTTC	CASSPGPRFEQYF
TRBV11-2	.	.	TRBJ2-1	TGTGCCAGCAGCTTCGGGGGTTCCCGCTACAATGAGCAGTTCTTC	CASSFGGSRYNEQFF
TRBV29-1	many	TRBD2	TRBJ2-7	TGCAGCGTTGCTACCTGGCTAGCGGGAGTTGTCGACGAGCAGTACTTC	CSVATWLAGVVDEQYF
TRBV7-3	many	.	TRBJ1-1	TGTGCCAGCAGCCAAAACACGGTCACTGAAGCTTTCTTT	CASSQNTVTEAFF
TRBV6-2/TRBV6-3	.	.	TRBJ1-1	TGTGCCAGCAGTGTGACTGCGAACACTGAAGCTTTCTTT	CASSVTANTEAFF
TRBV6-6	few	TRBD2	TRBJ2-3	TGTGCCAGCAGCCTTACAACAGCGGGAGAGATGTCGGGCACAGATACGCAGTATTTT	CASSLTTAGEMSGTDTQYF
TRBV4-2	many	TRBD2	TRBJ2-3	TGTGCCAGCAGCCAAAGGCGGGAGGACGGGGCTACGCAGTATTTT	CASSQRREDGATQYF
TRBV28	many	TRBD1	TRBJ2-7	TGTGCCAGCAGTTTATCAACGGACAGGGTATCCTACGAGCAGTACTTC	CASSLSTDRVSYEQYF